These T cell receptor beta chains were read from a single sample in a study of blood T cell repertoires in COVID-19. Measured with immunoSEQ multiplex PCR; TCRdb has only the in-frame clones, and not every one. The sample has around 180,000 clones; 87% are singletons. Sequenced material: peripheral blood. Receptor source: a man between 40 and 49 years old with active or convalescent COVID-19. CDR3s include the opening cysteine and the closing phenylalanine or tryptophan. D genes are given only for firm matches. Clone size is given for some rows only: seen once, a few or many times, or a class if the clone is expanded.

d_gene	v_gene	j_gene	abundance	CDR3aa	CDR3nt
TRBD1	TRBV19	TRBJ1-1	.	CASTVQGGRMNTEAFF	TGTGCCAGTACCGTACAGGGGGGACGGATGAACACTGAAGCTTTCTTT
.	TRBV5-1	TRBJ1-5	few	CASSPQGSGNQPQHF	TGCGCCAGCAGCCCGCAGGGTTCTGGCAATCAGCCCCAGCATTTT
TRBD2	TRBV4-2	TRBJ2-5	few	CASSQGTSGGAQETQYF	TGTGCCAGCAGCCAAGGGACTAGCGGGGGGGCCCAAGAGACCCAGTACTTC
.	TRBV10-2	TRBJ2-1	.	CASSESMGAPDEQFF	TGCGCCAGCAGTGAGTCGATGGGGGCCCCAGATGAGCAGTTCTTC
.	TRBV11-2	TRBJ2-1	once	CASSSRQGNEQFF	TGTGCCAGCAGCTCTCGTCAGGGTAATGAGCAGTTCTTC
.	TRBV27	TRBJ2-7	.	CASRKQGRLAEQYF	TGTGCCAGCAGGAAACAGGGTAGACTCGCCGAGCAGTACTTC
TRBD1	TRBV19	TRBJ1-2	.	CASSPPGTGGGGYTF	TGTGCCAGTAGTCCGCCCGGGACAGGGGGTGGCGGCTACACCTTC
TRBD2	TRBV2	TRBJ2-7	.	CASSSGTSGGGEQYF	TGTGCCAGCAGTTCCGGGACTAGCGGGGGAGGTGAGCAGTACTTC
TRBD2	TRBV3-1/TRBV3-2	TRBJ2-5	.	CASSPEGTSALQETQYF	TGTGCCAGCAGCCCCGAAGGTACTAGCGCATTACAAGAGACCCAGTACTTC
.	TRBV19	TRBJ1-5	.	CASSIGRDQPQHF	TGTGCCAGTAGTATAGGGAGAGATCAGCCCCAGCATTTT
TRBD1	TRBV6-6	TRBJ1-1	.	CASKSGGAGTEAFF	TGTGCCAGCAAATCAGGGGGCGCTGGGACTGAAGCTTTCTTT
TRBD1	TRBV25-1	TRBJ1-2	.	CASSTGGAYTF	TGTGCCAGCAGTACAGGGGGCGCCTACACCTTC
TRBD2	TRBV29-1	TRBJ2-3	.	CSVALAGWADTQYF	TGCAGCGTTGCGCTAGCGGGGTGGGCAGATACGCAGTATTTT
.	TRBV6-5	TRBJ2-7	.	CASSYSRVQSEQYF	TGTGCCAGCAGTTACTCCCGGGTTCAAAGCGAGCAGTACTTC
TRBD1	TRBV18	TRBJ1-5	.	CASSPRDSLRPQHF	TGTGCCAGCTCACCCAGGGACAGCCTCCGGCCCCAGCATTTT
TRBD1	TRBV7-9	TRBJ2-5	.	CASRSFAGTGKETQYF	TGTGCCAGCAGATCATTCGCCGGGACAGGGAAAGAGACCCAGTACTTC
TRBD2	TRBV10-3	TRBJ2-5	.	CAIRPSGGGETQYF	TGTGCCATCAGACCGAGCGGGGGAGGTGAGACCCAGTACTTC
TRBD1	TRBV6-5	TRBJ1-5	.	CASTPGQGSNQPQHF	TGTGCCAGCACCCCGGGACAGGGAAGCAATCAGCCCCAGCATTTT
.	TRBV6-6	TRBJ2-5	.	CASSYAGGEETQYF	TGTGCCAGCAGTTACGCTGGTGGGGAGGAGACCCAGTACTTC
.	TRBV24-1	TRBJ2-1	.	CATSDPSGFYNEQFF	TGTGCCACCAGTGACCCCTCTGGCTTCTACAATGAGCAGTTCTTC
.	TRBV6-1	TRBJ1-5	.	CASSDPGQTIRPQHF	TGTGCCAGCAGTGATCCCGGACAGACCATCAGGCCCCAGCATTTT
TRBD1	TRBV19	TRBJ1-1	.	CASSIPGQGAGGTEAFF	TGTGCCAGTAGTATTCCAGGACAGGGTGCTGGAGGCACTGAAGCTTTCTTT
.	TRBV21-1	TRBJ1-2	.	CASSRAAGNRGYTF	TGTGCCAGCAGCCGTGCCGCGGGAAATCGTGGCTACACCTTC
.	TRBV18	TRBJ1-5	.	CATSSGGNQPQHF	TGTGCCACTTCCTCGGGGGGCAATCAGCCCCAGCATTTT
.	TRBV19	TRBJ1-2	.	CASSMDGGYGYTF	TGTGCCAGTAGTATGGATGGAGGCTATGGCTACACCTTC
.	TRBV18	TRBJ1-2	.	CASSPDTNYGYTF	TGTGCCAGCTCGCCGGACACCAACTATGGCTACACCTTC
.	TRBV5-1	TRBJ2-6	.	CASSPRDSLFGANVLTF	TGCGCCAGCAGCCCGCGGGACAGCCTCTTCGGGGCCAACGTCCTGACTTTC
TRBD1	TRBV30	TRBJ1-2	.	CAWSRGGVGYTF	TGTGCCTGGAGTCGAGGGGGCGTTGGCTACACCTTC
TRBD2	TRBV7-2	TRBJ2-3	.	CASSLTSGSSDTQYF	TGTGCCAGCAGTCTAACTAGCGGGAGCTCAGATACGCAGTATTTT
TRBD1	TRBV12-5	TRBJ2-1	.	CASGPRDRVYNEQFF	TGTGCTAGTGGACCCCGGGACAGGGTTTACAATGAGCAGTTCTTC
TRBD1	TRBV30	TRBJ1-1	.	CAWNGDRRNTEAFF	TGTGCCTGGAACGGGGACAGGAGGAACACTGAAGCTTTCTTT
TRBD1	TRBV7-9	TRBJ2-5	.	CASSVTGAETQYF	TGTGCCAGCAGCGTTACAGGGGCAGAGACCCAGTACTTC
TRBD1	TRBV4-1	TRBJ1-3	.	CASSQDGTGGNTIYF	TGCGCCAGCAGCCAAGATGGGACAGGCGGAAACACCATATATTTT
TRBD1	TRBV7-8	TRBJ2-7	.	CASAGTGVYEQYF	TGTGCCAGTGCGGGGACAGGGGTCTACGAGCAGTACTTC
TRBD1	TRBV19	TRBJ2-7	.	CASSIAPGQGNEQYF	TGTGCCAGTAGTATAGCCCCGGGACAGGGGAACGAGCAGTACTTC
TRBD2	TRBV4-3	TRBJ2-1	once	CASSQGLSGGGFYNEQFF	TGCGCCAGCAGCCAAGGCCTGAGTGGCGGGGGGTTCTACAATGAGCAGTTCTTC
TRBD1	TRBV6-1	TRBJ1-6	few	CASSEAPRGLYNSPLHF	TGTGCCAGCAGTGAAGCGCCAAGGGGGCTCTATAATTCACCCCTCCACTTT
TRBD1	TRBV7-2	TRBJ2-7	.	CASSLGGTGTYEQYF	TGTGCCAGCAGCTTAGGTGGGACAGGGACCTACGAGCAGTACTTC
TRBD1	TRBV6-5	TRBJ1-2	.	CASSPLDRGFGYTF	TGTGCCAGCAGTCCTCTTGACAGGGGTTTTGGCTACACCTTC
TRBD1	TRBV6-5	TRBJ2-2	.	CASTRTGKLFF	TGTGCCAGCACCCGGACAGGGAAGCTGTTTTTT
TRBD1	TRBV6-5	TRBJ2-5	.	CASSNSFPGQKETQYF	TGTGCCAGCAGTAACTCGTTTCCGGGACAGAAAGAGACCCAGTACTTC
TRBD1	TRBV6-5	TRBJ2-7	.	CALGRTGVQEQYF	TGTGCGCTAGGCCGGACAGGGGTTCAGGAGCAGTACTTC
TRBD1	TRBV28	TRBJ2-7	.	CASSLHRDRDRSGDHEQYF	TGTGCCAGCAGTTTACATCGGGACAGGGATCGTAGTGGCGATCACGAGCAGTACTTC
.	TRBV15	TRBJ2-5	once	CATSRDNSAGLETQYF	TGTGCCACCAGCAGAGATAATTCCGCAGGGCTGGAGACCCAGTACTTC
.	TRBV12-5	TRBJ1-1	.	CASGLPSTEAFF	TGTGCTAGTGGTTTGCCCTCGACTGAAGCTTTCTTT
TRBD2	TRBV28	TRBJ2-5	many	CASRSFLAGDTSETQYF	TGTGCCAGCAGATCCTTCCTAGCGGGGGATACGAGTGAGACCCAGTACTTC
.	TRBV11-2	TRBJ1-1	.	CASSPPDTNTEAFF	TGTGCCAGCAGCCCCCCAGACACGAACACTGAAGCTTTCTTT